Listed here are 19 T cell receptor beta chains from one sample, sequenced in a study of T cell repertoires in cytomegalovirus infection. These receptors' antigens are unknown. TCRdb re-derived calls from the reads in MiXCR, one entry per CDR3 protein. This repertoire shows hundreds of thousands of distinct CDR3 sequences, around a third found once; its top ten account for 18%. Sequences were derived from cultured PBMCs, sampled from culture after CMV antigen stimulation. All receptors derive from a human donor in good health (CMV status not recorded). Some clones in this sample may be carry-over from other donors' samples.

This chain joins TRBV7-2 and TRBJ1-3, with D possibly TRBD1 on 6 matching bases. CDR1 is SGHTA, CDR2 FQGNSA, per germline. V shed 2 bases and J shed 0 bases, with 11 bases lying between them. The CDR3 length is 16 residues. CDR3 loop: CASSLIGQTSGNTIYF. Here the CDR3 DNA reads TGTGCCAGCAGCTTAATTGGACAGACCTCTGGAAACACCATATATTTT.

The chain recombines TRBV15 with TRBJ1-4; no definite D call. CDR3 length equals 15 residues. Trimming stripped 6 bases from V and 0 bases from J, with 11 bases between. Germline CDR1 is LNHNV and CDR2 is YYDKDF (reference sequence). The CDR3 protein is CATREKNPTNEKLFF. The DNA of the CDR3 is TGTGCCACCAGAGAGAAGAATCCAACTAATGAAAAACTGTTTTTT.

The rearrangement joins TRBV7-9 to TRBJ1-3; D gene uncertain. CDR1 is SEHNR, CDR2 FQNEAQ, per germline (reference sequence). Trimming took 1 base from V and 0 from J, leaving 10 bases between them. The CDR3 is 16 residues long. The CDR3 here is CASSLVGKSSGNTIYF. In DNA form, the CDR3 reads TGTGCCAGCAGCTTAGTTGGCAAATCCTCTGGAAACACCATATATTTT.

V gene TRBV12-3 or TRBV12-4 combines with J gene TRBJ2-7, with 8 bases fitting TRBD2. This CDR3 is 15 amino acids long. The ends lost 3 bases at V and 5 bases at J; junction bases unmatched: 9. CDR3 in DNA: TGTGCCAGCAGTTTTGACGGGGGGGCCACCCACGAGCAGTACTTC. Translation: CASSFDGGATHEQYF.

The V gene is TRBV29-1, the J gene TRBJ2-7, with D tentatively TRBD2 (5 bases). CDR1 is SQVTM and CDR2 is ANQGSEA in the germline V gene. This CDR3 region has 15 residues. Written as DNA, the CDR3 is TGCACCCCACGATACGAGGTGAAGCGGCCATACGAGCAGTACTTC. Its protein is CTPRYEVKRPYEQYF.

The chain couples TRBV25-1 to TRBJ2-1; D perhaps matches TRBD2 (6 bases). From germline, CDR1 is MGHDK and CDR2 SYGVNS. The CDR3 has 13 amino acids. Trimming removed 9 bases at V and 9 bases at J, with 18 bases between. For the CDR3, the DNA is TGTGCCAGTGTAGGATCGGCGCGGGGTGAGCAGTTCTTC. Translated: CASVGSARGEQFF.

This sequence joins TRBV7-6 and TRBJ1-2, with 7 positions matching TRBD1. The J segment lost 7 bases and the V segment lost 5 bases, leaving 7 bases of the junction unmatched. This CDR3 has 13 residues. Per germline, CDR1 SGHVS and CDR2 FNYEAQ. CDR3: CASSLGTDSGYTF. The CDR3 DNA follows: TGTGCCAGCAGCCTTGGGACAGACAGTGGCTACACCTTC.

The gene calls are TRBV20-1 and TRBJ2-7; D gene ambiguous. The CDR3 is 15 residues long. The ends were cut back, 0 bases at V and 2 bases at J, with 14 bases in the middle. Germline CDR1 DFQATT, CDR2 SNEGSKA (reference sequence). The CDR3 loop is CSARDGVRRTYEQYF. CDR3 coding DNA: TGCAGTGCTAGAGATGGGGTTAGAAGGACCTACGAGCAGTACTTC.

At least ten counts were recorded for this clonotype. The rearrangement joins TRBV7-2 to TRBJ2-1; TRBD2 matches at 7 bases. The CDR3 spans 14 residues. V shed 7 bases and J 4 bases; nucleotides not matched to a gene: 7. Germline values: CDR1 SGHTA, CDR2 FQGNSA. The CDR3 bases are TGTGCCAGCAAGGCGGGAGTGGGATACAATGAGCAGTTCTTC. Protein sequence: CASKAGVGYNEQFF. Full variable domain (missing parts from reference TRBV7-2 and TRBJ2-1): GAGVSQSPSNKVTEKGKDVELRCDPISGHTALYWYRQSLGQGLEFLIYFQGNSAPDKSGLPSDRFSAERTGGSVSTLTIQRTQQEDSAVYLCASKAGVGYNEQFFGPGTRLTVL.

The sample holds a few counts of this clonotype. The chain has TRBV7-2 and TRBJ1-1, with a weak D call TRBD1 (5 bases). V lost 1 base, J lost 1 base, and 13 bases lay in between. The V gene's germline CDR1 is SGHTA and CDR2 FQGNSA. The CDR3 is made up of 16 amino acids. This chain's CDR3 is CASSLVPRGKNTEAFF. Written as DNA, the CDR3 is TGTGCCAGCAGCTTAGTCCCTAGGGGAAAGAACACTGAAGCTTTCTTT. Combining the CDR3 with reference TRBV7-2 and TRBJ1-1 gives the whole variable domain GAGVSQSPSNKVTEKGKDVELRCDPISGHTALYWYRQSLGQGLEFLIYFQGNSAPDKSGLPSDRFSAERTGGSVSTLTIQRTQQEDSAVYLCASSLVPRGKNTEAFFGQGTRLTVV.

This clonotype came up a few times. The rearrangement uses TRBV20-1 and TRBJ1-2; D is possibly TRBD1 (5 bases). The CDR3 length is 12 residues. Germline V gene sequence: CDR1 DFQATT, CDR2 SNEGSKA (reference sequence). The ends were cut back, 3 bases at V and 4 bases at J, with 9 bases in the middle. For the CDR3, the DNA is TGCAGTGCTAGCACAGGTCCCTATGGCTACACCTTC. Translation gives CSASTGPYGYTF.

In its sample, this clonotype was seen a few times. The chain has TRBV14 and TRBJ2-7; 12 positions agree with TRBD2. CDR1 is SGHDN, CDR2 FVKESK, per germline. J gave up 6 bases and V 1 base, and 1 base lay outside the gene matches. This CDR3 has 14 amino acids. The CDR3 here is CASSQGTSGTEQYF. The CDR3 nucleotides read TGTGCCAGCAGCCAAGGGACTAGCGGGACCGAGCAGTACTTC.

The rearrangement joins TRBV6-5 to TRBJ2-1; the D gene is possibly TRBD2 (6 bases). CDR3 size: 16 residues. Per the germline V gene, CDR1 is MNHEY and CDR2 is SVGAGI. V was trimmed by 3 bases and J by 7 bases, leaving 19 bases between them. The CDR3 reads CASSYFVLAALNEQFF. The CDR3 DNA reads TGTGCCAGCAGTTATTTCGTTTTAGCGGCCCTGAATGAGCAGTTCTTC.

This clonotype came up many times. The chain joins TRBV12-3 or TRBV12-4 to TRBJ1-4; unclear D gene. Trimming cost V 1 base and J 1 base, with 4 bases left between them. There are 14 residues in the CDR3. CDR3 nucleotides: TGTGCCAGCAGTTTAGAAGGAACTAATGAAAAACTGTTTTTT. Translation gives CASSLEGTNEKLFF.

This sequence joins TRBV12-3 or TRBV12-4 and TRBJ1-1, with TRBD1 as a possible D gene (6 bases). This CDR3 region has 13 residues. Trimming removed 7 bases at V and 1 base at J, with 10 bases between. CDR3 protein: CASNRRGNTEAFF. For the CDR3, the DNA is TGTGCCAGCAACCGCAGGGGGAACACTGAAGCTTTCTTT.

The genes are TRBV6-2 or TRBV6-3 and TRBJ2-7, with 9 bases matching TRBD1. The CDR3 has 15 amino acids. Germline V gene lookup returns CDR1 MNHEY and CDR2 SVGEGT. V lost 6 bases to trimming and J lost 3 bases; unmatched junction nucleotides: 9. CDR3 in amino acids: CASSETGQGYYEQYF. CDR3 in DNA: TGTGCCAGCAGCGAAACGGGACAGGGTTACTACGAGCAGTACTTC.

The CDR3 sequence: CASSESQGASGRLTDTQYF. The CDR3 nucleotides read TGCGCCAGCAGTGAGTCTCAGGGGGCTTCGGGGAGGTTGACAGATACGCAGTATTTT. The rearrangement links TRBV10-1 to TRBJ2-3; 8 bases are a match to TRBD1. CDR3 length: 19 residues. Trimming cost V 0 bases and J 3 bases; bases outside gene matches: 14. The germline V gene encodes CDR1 WNHNN and CDR2 SYGVQD (reference sequence).

This chain uses TRBV20-1 with TRBJ2-5; TRBD2 might be the D (5 bases). The V and J ends lost 7 bases and 4 bases respectively, with 16 bases between them. CDR1 DFQATT and CDR2 SNEGSKA come from the germline V gene (reference sequence). The CDR3 spans 13 residues. CDR3 residues: CSGGRGFGETQYF. The DNA of the CDR3 is TGCAGTGGAGGTCGGGGATTCGGAGAGACCCAGTACTTC.

The chain recombines TRBV28 with TRBJ2-3; TRBD2 matches 7 bases. The CDR3 runs to 15 residues. The V segment lost 5 bases and the J segment 2 bases; nucleotides outside the gene matches: 7. The germline V gene encodes CDR1 MDHEN and CDR2 SYDVKM. DNA of the CDR3: TGTGCCAGCAGTCTAAGCGGGGACCTCACAGATACGCAGTATTTT. It is translated as CASSLSGDLTDTQYF.